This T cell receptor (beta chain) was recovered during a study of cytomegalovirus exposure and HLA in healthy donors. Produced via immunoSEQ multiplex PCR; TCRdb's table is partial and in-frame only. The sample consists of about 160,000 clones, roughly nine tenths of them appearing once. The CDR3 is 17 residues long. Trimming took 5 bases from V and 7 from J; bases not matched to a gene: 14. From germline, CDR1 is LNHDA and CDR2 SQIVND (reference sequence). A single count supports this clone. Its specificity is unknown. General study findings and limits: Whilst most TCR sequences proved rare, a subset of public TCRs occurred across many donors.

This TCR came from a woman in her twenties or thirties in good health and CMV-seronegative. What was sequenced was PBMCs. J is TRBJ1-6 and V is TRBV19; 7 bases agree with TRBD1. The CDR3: CASSLPQGGYMNSPLHF. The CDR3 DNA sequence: TGTGCCAGTAGTCTACCCCAAGGGGGCTATATGAATTCACCCCTCCACTTT. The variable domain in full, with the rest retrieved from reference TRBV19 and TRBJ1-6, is DGGITQSPKYLFRKEGQNVTLSCEQNLNHDAMYWYRQDPGQGLRLIYYSQIVNDFQKGDIAEGYSVSREKKESFPLTVTSAQKNPTAFYLCASSLPQGGYMNSPLHFGNGTRLTVT.